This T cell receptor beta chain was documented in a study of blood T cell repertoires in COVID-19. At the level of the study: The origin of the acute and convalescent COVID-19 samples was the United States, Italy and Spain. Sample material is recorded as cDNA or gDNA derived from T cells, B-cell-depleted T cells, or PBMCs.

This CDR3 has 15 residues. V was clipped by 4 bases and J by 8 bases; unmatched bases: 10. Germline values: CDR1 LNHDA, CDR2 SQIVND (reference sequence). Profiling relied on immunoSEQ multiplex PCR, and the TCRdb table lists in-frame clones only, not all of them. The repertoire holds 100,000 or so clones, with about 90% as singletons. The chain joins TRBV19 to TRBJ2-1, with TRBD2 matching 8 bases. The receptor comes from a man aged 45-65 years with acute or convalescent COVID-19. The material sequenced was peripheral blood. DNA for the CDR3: TGTGCCAGTAGTACCGGGACTAGATCAGCCTATGAGCAGTTCTTC. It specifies CASSTGTRSAYEQFF.